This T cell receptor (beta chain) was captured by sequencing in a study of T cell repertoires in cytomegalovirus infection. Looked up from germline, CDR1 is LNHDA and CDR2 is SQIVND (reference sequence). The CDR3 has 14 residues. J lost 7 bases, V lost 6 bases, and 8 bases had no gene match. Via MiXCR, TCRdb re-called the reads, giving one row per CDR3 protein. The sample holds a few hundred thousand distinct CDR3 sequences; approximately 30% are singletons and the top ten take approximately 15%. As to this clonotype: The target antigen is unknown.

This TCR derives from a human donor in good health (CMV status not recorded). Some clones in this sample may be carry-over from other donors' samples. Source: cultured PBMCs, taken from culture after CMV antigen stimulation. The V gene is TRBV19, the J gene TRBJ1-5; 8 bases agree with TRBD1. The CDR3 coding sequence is TGTGCCAGTAGCCCTGGACAGGGTGTCCAGCCCCAGCATTTT. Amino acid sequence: CASSPGQGVQPQHF.